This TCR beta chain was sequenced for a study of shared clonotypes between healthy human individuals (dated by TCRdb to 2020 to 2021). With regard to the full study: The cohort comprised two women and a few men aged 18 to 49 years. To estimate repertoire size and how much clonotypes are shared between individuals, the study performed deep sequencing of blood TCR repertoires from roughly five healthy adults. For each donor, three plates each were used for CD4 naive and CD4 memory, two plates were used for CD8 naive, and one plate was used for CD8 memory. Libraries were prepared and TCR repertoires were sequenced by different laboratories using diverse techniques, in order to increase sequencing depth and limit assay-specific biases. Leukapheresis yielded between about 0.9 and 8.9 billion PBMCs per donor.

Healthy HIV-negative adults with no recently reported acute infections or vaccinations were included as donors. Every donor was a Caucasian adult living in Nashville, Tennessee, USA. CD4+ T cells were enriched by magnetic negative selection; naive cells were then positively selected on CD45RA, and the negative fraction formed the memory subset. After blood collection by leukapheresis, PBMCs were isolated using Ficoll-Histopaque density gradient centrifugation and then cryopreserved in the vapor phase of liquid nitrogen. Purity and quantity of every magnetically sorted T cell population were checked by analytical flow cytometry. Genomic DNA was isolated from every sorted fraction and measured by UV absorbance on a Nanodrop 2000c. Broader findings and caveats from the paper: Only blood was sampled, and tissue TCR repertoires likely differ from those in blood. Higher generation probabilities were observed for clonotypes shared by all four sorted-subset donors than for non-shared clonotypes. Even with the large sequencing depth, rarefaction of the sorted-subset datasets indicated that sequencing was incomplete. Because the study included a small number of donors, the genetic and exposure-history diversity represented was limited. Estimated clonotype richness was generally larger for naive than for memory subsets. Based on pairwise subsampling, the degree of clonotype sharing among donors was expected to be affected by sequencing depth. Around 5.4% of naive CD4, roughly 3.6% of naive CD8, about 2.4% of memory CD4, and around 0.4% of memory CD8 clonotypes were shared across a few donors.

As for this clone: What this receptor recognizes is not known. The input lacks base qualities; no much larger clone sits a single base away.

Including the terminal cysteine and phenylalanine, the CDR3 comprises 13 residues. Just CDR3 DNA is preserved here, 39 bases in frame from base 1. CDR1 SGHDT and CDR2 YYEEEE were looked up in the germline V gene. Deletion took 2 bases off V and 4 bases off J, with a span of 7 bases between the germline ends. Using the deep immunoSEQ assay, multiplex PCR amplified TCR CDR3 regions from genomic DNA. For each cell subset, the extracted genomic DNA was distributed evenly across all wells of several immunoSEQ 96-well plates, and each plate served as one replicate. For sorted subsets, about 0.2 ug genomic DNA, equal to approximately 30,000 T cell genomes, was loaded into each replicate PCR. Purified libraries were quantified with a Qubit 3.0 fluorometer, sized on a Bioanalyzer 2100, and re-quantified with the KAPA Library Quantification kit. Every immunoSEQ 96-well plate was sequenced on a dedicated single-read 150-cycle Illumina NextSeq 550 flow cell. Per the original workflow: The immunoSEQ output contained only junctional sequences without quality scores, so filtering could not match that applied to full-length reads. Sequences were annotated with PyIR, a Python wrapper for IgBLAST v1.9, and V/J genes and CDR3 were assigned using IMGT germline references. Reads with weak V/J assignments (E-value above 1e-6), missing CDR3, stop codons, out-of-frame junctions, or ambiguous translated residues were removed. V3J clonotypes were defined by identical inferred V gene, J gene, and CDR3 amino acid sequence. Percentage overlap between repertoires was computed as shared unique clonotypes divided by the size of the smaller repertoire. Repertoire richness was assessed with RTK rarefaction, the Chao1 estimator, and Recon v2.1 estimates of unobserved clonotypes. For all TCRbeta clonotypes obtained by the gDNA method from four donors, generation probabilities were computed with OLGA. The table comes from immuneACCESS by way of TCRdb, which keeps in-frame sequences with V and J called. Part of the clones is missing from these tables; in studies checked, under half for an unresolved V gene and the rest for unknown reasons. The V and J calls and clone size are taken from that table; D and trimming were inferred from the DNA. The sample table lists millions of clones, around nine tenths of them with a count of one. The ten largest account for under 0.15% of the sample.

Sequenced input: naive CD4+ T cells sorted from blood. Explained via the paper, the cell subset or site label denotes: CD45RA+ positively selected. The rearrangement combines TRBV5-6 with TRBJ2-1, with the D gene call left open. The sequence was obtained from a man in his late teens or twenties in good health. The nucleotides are TGTGCCAGCAGCTTTGGGCCGTACAATGAGCAGTTCTTC. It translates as CASSFGPYNEQFF.